This T cell receptor (beta chain) came from a study of blood T cell repertoires in COVID-19. With 6 bases clipped from V and 2 bases from J, the junction kept 6 bases outside the gene matches. The CDR3 contains 14 residues. Per the germline V gene, CDR1 is MNHEY and CDR2 is SMNVEV (reference sequence). Some clones are missing from TCRdb's copy, which holds only in-frame ones; the method was immunoSEQ multiplex PCR. Among 290,000 or so clones listed, approximately 85% were seen once. Sequencing was carried out using peripheral blood. The origin of this receptor is a man aged 50-59 years with active or convalescent COVID-19. This rearrangement joins TRBV27 to TRBJ2-7; TRBD2 matches 8 bases. CDR3 sequence: CASSPGGEAYEQYF. The DNA of the CDR3 is TGTGCCAGCAGCCCGGGGGGGGAGGCCTACGAGCAGTACTTC.